Below, one TCR beta chain is given with its context. Adults between roughly 18 and 95 years of age took part from 20 to 25 US areas. Method: immunoSEQ multiplex PCR; TCRdb's copy keeps in-frame clones and lacks some. The table lists 270,000 or so clones, roughly 93% of them singletons. The CDR3 is 15 residues long. The ends lost 4 bases at V and 6 bases at J; junction bases unmatched: 4. Looked up from germline, CDR1 is LGHDT and CDR2 is YNNKEL (reference sequence). The record originates from a study of blood T cell repertoires in COVID-19. In the study overall: The cDNA or gDNA used as material had been derived from T cells, B-cell-depleted T cells, or PBMCs.

The source is a woman between 40 and 55 years old with acute COVID-19. The chain combines TRBV3-1 (or the pseudogene TRBV3-2) with TRBJ1-6, with TRBD1 identical over 9 bases. Sequencing input: PBMCs or T cells enriched from blood (not recorded which). CDR3 in DNA: TGTGCCAGCAGCCGTGGACAGGGGATTAATTCACCCCTCCACTTT. Translating it yields CASSRGQGINSPLHF.